This record concerns one T cell receptor (beta chain) sequence. As yet, its antigen is unknown. This entry comes from a study of cytomegalovirus exposure and HLA in healthy donors. Study summary: Tens of millions of unique TCRs, all from HLA-typed donors, were included in an early release of the data. There were several hundred genotyped donors. Of these, 81% fell in the genetic ancestry cluster associated with self-reported Caucasian donors.

The CDR3 sequence is 15 residues long. Trimming stripped 4 bases from V and 2 bases from J, with 16 bases between. Germline V gene data show CDR1 as SGHRS and CDR2 as YFSETQ. Vbeta (60) and Jbeta (13) primers were used in the PCR. TCRdb's copy holds only in-frame clones and misses some; the assay was immunoSEQ multiplex PCR. The sample has approximately 120,000 clones, and its top ten clones hold roughly 2.7%. General study results and limits: Reportedly, HLA-A and HLA-B alleles of most subjects were accurately predicted from TCR beta. Among donors in an Asian-associated ancestry cluster, a later analysis reportedly found fewer N-insertions than the approximately 670-donor mean.

The source is a man in his thirties or forties in good health and CMV-seronegative. What was sequenced was PBMCs. The chain couples TRBV5-1 to TRBJ2-7, with D possibly TRBD2 on 5 matching bases. CDR3: CASSHGERTTYEQYF. In DNA, the CDR3 is TGCGCCAGCAGCCATGGGGAGCGAACGACCTACGAGCAGTACTTC.